Below, 26 T cell receptor beta chains from the same sample are listed, as sequenced in a study of identical twins. TCRdb re-analysed the 5' RACE reads in MiXCR, keeping a single row per CDR3 protein. The sample has hundreds of thousands of distinct CDR3 sequences; about 8.3% are singletons. These data were likewise used in another study, on yellow fever vaccine responses in identical twins.

The material sequenced was memory (CD45RO+) T cells sorted from blood. Every receptor here comes from a woman under 30 in good health.

This clonotype occurred a few times. V and J are TRBV20-1 and TRBJ2-7, with TRBD1 as a possible D gene (6 bases). The V gene lost 3 bases and the J gene lost 7 bases, with 13 bases spanning the gap. Looked up from germline, CDR1 is DFQATT and CDR2 is SNEGSKA (reference sequence). This CDR3 contains 12 residues. The CDR3 DNA follows: TGCAGTGCTAGCGGGACATTTGGAGAGCAGTACGTC. This sequence encodes CSASGTFGEQYV.

This clonotype occurred many times. The rearrangement joins TRBV5-1 to TRBJ1-3, with TRBD1 identical over 7 bases. Germline CDR1 and CDR2: SGHRS and YFSETQ. This CDR3 contains 14 residues. With V trimmed by 1 base and J by 7 bases, 5 bases remained unmatched. The CDR3 here is CASSLPEQGNTIYF. In nucleotides, the CDR3 is TGCGCCAGCAGCTTGCCGGAACAGGGGAACACCATATATTTT.

This clonotype was counted between two and nine times. The chain employs TRBV11-3 and TRBJ2-3, with TRBD1 matching 9 bases. V lost 5 bases to trimming and J lost 3 bases; unmatched junction nucleotides: 6. The CDR3 has 15 amino acids. CDR1 SGHNT and CDR2 YENEEA come from the germline V gene. CDR3 bases: TGTGCCAGCAGCCGCGACGGACAGGGGACAGATACGCAGTATTTT. It is translated as CASSRDGQGTDTQYF.

This clonotype was detected a few times. The chain has TRBV16 and TRBJ2-2; tentative D call: TRBD1 (5 bases). Germline CDR1 KGHSY, CDR2 FQNENV. Trimming took 0 bases from V and 6 from J, leaving 17 bases between them. The CDR3 sequence is 17 residues long. For the CDR3, the DNA is TGTGCCAGCAGCCAATCCAGGGCGTTTGGAAACTCCGGGGAGCTGTTTTTT. Translated, it gives CASSQSRAFGNSGELFF.

This clonotype appeared many times. The chain has TRBV2 and TRBJ1-1; TRBD1 might be the D (6 bases). CDR3 length: 12 residues. The germline V gene has CDR1 SNHLY and CDR2 FYNNEI. The V gene lost 6 bases and the J gene lost 6 bases, with 11 bases spanning the gap. The CDR3 DNA follows: TGTGCCAGCAGCCCTAACAGGGCTGAAGCTTTCTTT. This translates into CASSPNRAEAFF.

The V gene is TRBV6-2 or TRBV6-3, the J gene TRBJ2-5; TRBD1 matches at 7 bases. V shed 5 bases and J 1 base; nucleotides not matched to a gene: 4. Germline values: CDR1 MNHEY, CDR2 SVGEGT. This CDR3 region has 14 residues. CDR3: CASSRTGSQETQYF. The CDR3 nucleotides read TGTGCCAGCAGTCGGACAGGTTCCCAAGAGACCCAGTACTTC.

The chain combines TRBV6-5 with TRBJ1-1; maybe TRBD1 (5 bases). The V end was cut by 3 bases, the J end by 3 bases, with 8 bases between. Per the germline V gene, CDR1 is MNHEY and CDR2 is SVGAGI. This CDR3 region has 13 residues. CDR3 sequence: CASSYGGDTEAFF. In nucleotides, the CDR3 is TGTGCCAGCAGTTATGGGGGGGACACTGAAGCTTTCTTT.

This clonotype was observed many times. CDR3 sequence reads: CASSLWTGEAFF. CDR3 in DNA: TGTGCCAGCAGTTTATGGACAGGTGAAGCTTTCTTT. This chain joins TRBV12-3 or TRBV12-4 and TRBJ1-1, with 7 bases aligning to TRBD1. This CDR3 region has 12 residues. Trimming at V came to 2 bases and at J to 7 bases, leaving 1 base not matched to a gene.

This clonotype was recorded a few times. The chain links TRBV5-1 to TRBJ1-1, with D uncertain. There are 14 residues in the CDR3. The V gene lost 3 bases and the J gene lost 3 bases, with 12 bases spanning the gap. CDR1 and CDR2 from the germline V gene are SGHRS and YFSETQ. The chain's CDR3 is CASSYGRGYTEAFF. Written as DNA, the CDR3 is TGCGCCAGCAGCTACGGACGGGGTTACACTGAAGCTTTCTTT.

At least ten counts were recorded for this clonotype. V gene TRBV7-3 combines with J gene TRBJ1-1; the match to TRBD1 covers 9 bases. This CDR3 is built from 17 residues. J lost 0 bases, V lost 1 base, and 6 bases had no gene match. From germline, CDR1 is SGHTA and CDR2 FQGTGA. The DNA for the CDR3 is TGTGCCAGCAGCTTAAGGAGACAGGGGGTCATGAACACTGAAGCTTTCTTT. Amino acid sequence: CASSLRRQGVMNTEAFF.

This clonotype was observed many times. The rearrangement links TRBV6-1 to TRBJ1-5; no firm D call. V was clipped by 6 bases and J by 1 base, with 10 bases between them. The CDR3 sequence is 14 residues long. The V gene's germline CDR1 is MNHNS and CDR2 SASEGT. In nucleotides, the CDR3 is TGTGCCAGCAGAGTTGTTGGGAGCAATCAGCCCCAGCATTTT. Protein: CASRVVGSNQPQHF.

The chain is built from TRBV5-1 and TRBJ2-1; D gene unclear. Germline CDR1 reads SGHRS; CDR2 reads YFSETQ. The CDR3 contains 15 residues. Trimming stripped 0 bases from V and 8 bases from J, with 15 bases between. In nucleotides, the CDR3 is TGCGCCAGCAGCTTGGGGCTGACCAGTGGGGATGAGCAGTTCTTC. It is translated as CASSLGLTSGDEQFF. Based on the CDR3 plus reference TRBV5-1 and TRBJ2-1, the full variable domain is KAGVTQTPRYLIKTRGQQVTLSCSPISGHRSVSWYQQTPGQGLQFLFEYFSETQRNKGNFPGRFSGRQFSNSRSEMNVSTLELGDSALYLCASSLGLTSGDEQFFGPGTRLTVL.

The J gene is TRBJ2-7, the V gene TRBV9, with 11 nucleotides matching TRBD1. V was pared by 1 base and J by 6 bases, with 9 bases of the junction left unmatched. The germline CDR1 and CDR2 sequences are SGDLS and YYNGEE. CDR3 length: 16 residues. The CDR3 loop is CASSVTPGQGVREQYF. CDR3 sequence (DNA): TGTGCCAGCAGCGTAACACCGGGACAGGGGGTACGCGAGCAGTACTTC.

The chain carries TRBV5-6 and TRBJ2-3; no definite D call. The V gene's germline CDR1 is SGHDT and CDR2 YYEEEE. The CDR3 covers 12 residues. V was clipped by 2 bases and J by 4 bases, with 5 bases between them. Here the CDR3 DNA reads TGTGCCAGCAGCTTCCCCGCAGATACGCAGTATTTT. Translating it yields CASSFPADTQYF.

This clonotype was observed many times. The genes are TRBV11-2 and TRBJ2-3, with 7 bases matching TRBD1. The J segment lost 10 bases and the V segment lost 0 bases, leaving 13 bases of the junction unmatched. CDR3 size: 16 residues. Germline values: CDR1 SGHAT, CDR2 FQNNGV. The CDR3 sequence: CASSLEASTGVLSQYF. In DNA, the CDR3 is TGTGCCAGCAGCTTAGAGGCTAGCACAGGGGTACTATCGCAGTATTTT.

This clonotype was seen ten or more times. V gene TRBV5-1 combines with J gene TRBJ1-1; 7 nucleotides agree with TRBD1. Germline V gives CDR1 SGHRS, CDR2 YFSETQ. This CDR3 has 17 amino acids. Losses at the gene ends were 4 bases for V and 2 bases for J; bases not matched to a gene: 14. The CDR3 loop is CASSPPTGTPSNTEAFF. For the CDR3, the DNA is TGCGCCAGCAGCCCCCCGACAGGGACACCCTCAAACACTGAAGCTTTCTTT.

This clonotype was detected ten times or more. The chain couples TRBV6-1 to TRBJ1-6; possibly TRBD1 for D (5 bases). V dropped 5 bases and J dropped 9 bases, with 17 bases sitting between them. The CDR3 runs to 15 residues. Germline CDR1 and CDR2: MNHNS and SASEGT. This CDR3 reads CASSPLGQGGSPLHF. CDR3 bases: TGTGCCAGCAGTCCCCTGGGGCAGGGCGGTTCACCCCTCCACTTT.

In DNA form, the CDR3 reads TGCAGCGTTGCACAAGTCAAGAACACTGAAGCTTTCTTT. Residues: CSVAQVKNTEAFF. This chain joins TRBV29-1 and TRBJ1-1; D is unclear. The germline V and J ends were trimmed by 4 bases and 1 base, with 10 bases remaining between them. CDR3 length equals 13 residues. Looked up from germline, CDR1 is SQVTM and CDR2 is ANQGSEA.

This clonotype has a count of ten or more. The chain links TRBV27 to TRBJ2-5; 8 positions match TRBD2. This CDR3 comprises 13 residues. The J segment lost 7 bases and the V segment lost 4 bases, leaving 5 bases of the junction unmatched. The V gene's germline CDR1 is MNHEY and CDR2 SMNVEV (reference sequence). The CDR3 sequence: CASSSPGLGTQYF. CDR3 DNA: TGTGCCAGCAGTTCTCCGGGACTAGGGACCCAGTACTTC.

This clonotype occurred many times. The chain employs TRBV29-1 and TRBJ1-4; 7 positions match TRBD1. V was clipped by 7 bases and J by 3 bases; unmatched bases: 8. There are 14 residues in the CDR3. Germline CDR1 and CDR2: SQVTM and ANQGSEA. The CDR3 DNA reads TGCAGCGCTTTACTGACAGGGTCTAATGAAAAACTGTTTTTT. It yields the protein CSALLTGSNEKLFF.

This clonotype was counted only a few times. The chain joins TRBV7-8 to TRBJ2-1; 8 bases align to TRBD2. The junction had 12 bases not matched to a gene; V was cut back by 2 bases and J by 9 bases. The V gene's germline CDR1 is SGHVS and CDR2 FQNEAQ. The CDR3 is 16 residues long. CDR3 sequence (DNA): TGTGCCAGCAGCTTAATCGAGCGGGGGCCGCTGGGTGAGCAGTTCTTC. Protein product: CASSLIERGPLGEQFF. Variable domain in full (rest from reference TRBV7-8 and TRBJ2-1): GAGVSQSPRYKVAKRGQDVALRCDPISGHVSLFWYQQALGQGPEFLTYFQNEAQLDKSGLPSDRFFAERPEGSVSTLKIQRTQQEDSAVYLCASSLIERGPLGEQFFGPGTRLTVL.

The chain combines TRBV11-2 with TRBJ2-1, with D unresolved. The CDR3 runs 15 residues. V lost 4 bases, J lost 4 bases, and 14 bases lay in between. The germline CDR1 and CDR2 sequences are SGHAT and FQNNGV. The CDR3 spells CASSYPARSYNEQFF. CDR3 sequence (DNA): TGTGCCAGCAGCTATCCCGCTCGGAGTTACAATGAGCAGTTCTTC.

Notes on this clonotype: Relative to the germline gene, one junction end is altered; a read error may explain this. J is TRBJ2-1 and V is TRBV7-2; maybe TRBD1 (6 bases). This CDR3 spans 15 amino acids. Germline CDR1 reads SGHTA; CDR2 reads FQGNSA. The CDR3, as DNA: TGTGCCAGCAGCACTCGGACAGCGGCTGGCAATGATCAGTTCTTC. Its translation is CASSTRTAAGNDQFF.

This clonotype was counted at least ten times. The V call is TRBV18, the J call TRBJ1-1; 7 positions agree with TRBD1. Germline V gene lookup returns CDR1 KGHSH and CDR2 LQKENI. V was pared by 4 bases and J by 4 bases, with 6 bases of the junction left unmatched. This CDR3 contains 14 residues. The CDR3 reads CASSQEAGGTEAFF. CDR3 in DNA: TGTGCCAGCTCACAGGAGGCAGGGGGCACTGAAGCTTTCTTT.

This sequence joins TRBV12-3 or TRBV12-4 and TRBJ2-1; D possibly corresponds to TRBD2 (5 bases). V lost 3 bases to trimming and J lost 6 bases, with 21 bases between them. The CDR3 covers 17 residues. This chain's CDR3 is CASSFNSGEMLPNEQFF. CDR3 in DNA: TGTGCCAGCAGTTTTAACAGCGGAGAGATGCTTCCCAATGAGCAGTTCTTC.

This clonotype turned up a few times. The chain employs TRBV11-3 and TRBJ2-2; D perhaps matches TRBD2 (6 bases). The CDR3 loop spans 17 amino acids. The V gene's germline CDR1 is SGHNT and CDR2 YENEEA. The ends were cut back, 5 bases at V and 0 bases at J, with 16 bases in the middle. The CDR3 region has the DNA TGTGCCAGCAGCCTAATTGGGGGGTTGCCGAACACCGGGGAGCTGTTTTTT. It yields the protein CASSLIGGLPNTGELFF.